The 13 T cell receptor beta chains below come from one sample, sequenced in a study of control samples from healthy donors and cancer patients. Repertoires were generated with immunoSEQ multiplex PCR, while TCRdb's copy carries only in-frame clones and drops some. The data show 90,000 to 100,000 clones, about 80% seen once. Input material: blood. These receptors were taken from a woman aged 30 to 39 in good health.

The rearrangement joins TRBV5-1 to TRBJ2-5; 8 positions match TRBD2. J gave up 4 bases and V 0 bases, and 8 bases lay outside the gene matches. Germline CDR1 and CDR2: SGHRS and YFSETQ. The CDR3 has 16 amino acids. Written as DNA, the CDR3 is TGCGCCAGCAGCTTGGGAGCGGGGGCCCGTGCAGAGACCCAGTACTTC. Translating gives CASSLGAGARAETQYF.

The V and J genes are TRBV6-6 and TRBJ1-3, with TRBD1 as a possible D gene (5 bases). Germline values: CDR1 MNHNY, CDR2 SVGAGI (reference sequence). The CDR3 extends over 15 amino acids. V shed 6 bases and J shed 0 bases, with 12 bases lying between them. The CDR3 sequence: CASSRTRSSGNTIYF. CDR3 nucleotide sequence: TGTGCCAGCAGCCGGACACGGAGCTCTGGAAACACCATATATTTT.

V usage is TRBV9 and J usage is TRBJ2-7; the match to TRBD1 covers 9 bases. V dropped 4 bases and J dropped 0; count of bases not matched to a gene: 5. Germline lookup yields CDR1 SGDLS and CDR2 YYNGEE. CDR3 size: 15 residues. The CDR3 spells CASSKTGGPSYEQYF. In DNA, the CDR3 is TGTGCCAGCAGCAAAACAGGGGGCCCCTCCTACGAGCAGTACTTC.

There are a few counts of this clone. The V gene is TRBV5-1, the J gene TRBJ2-7; D not resolved. From germline, CDR1 is SGHRS and CDR2 YFSETQ. Trimming took off 2 bases at V and 5 bases at J, with 14 bases between the two ends. This CDR3 comprises 14 residues. CDR3 region: CASSFSGFMNEQYF. Here the CDR3 DNA reads TGCGCCAGCAGCTTTTCTGGGTTTATGAACGAGCAGTACTTC.

The chain links TRBV5-4 to TRBJ2-5, with 7 bases identical to TRBD2. V lost 7 bases to trimming and J lost 1 base; unmatched junction nucleotides: 10. This CDR3 comprises 15 residues. Germline CDR1 and CDR2: SGHNT and YYREEE (reference sequence). The CDR3 sequence is CASRQVGGGQETQYF. CDR3 nucleotide sequence: TGTGCCAGCCGCCAGGTGGGGGGGGGCCAAGAGACCCAGTACTTC.

Worth noting for this clone: Relative to the germline gene, one junction end is altered; a read error may explain this. CDR3 sequence reads: CASSSDVGVGELFF. CDR3 coding DNA: TGTGCTAGCAGCTCAGATGTGGGAGTCGGGGAGCTGTTTTTT. The rearrangement joins TRBV7-7 to TRBJ2-2; D is possibly TRBD2 (5 bases). The CDR3 has 14 residues. Germline CDR1 is SSHAT and CDR2 is FNYEAQ (reference sequence).

The chain recombines TRBV9 with TRBJ1-3, with D uncertain. Trimming took off 3 bases at V and 8 bases at J, with 9 bases between the two ends. The germline gives CDR1 SGDLS, CDR2 YYNGEE. This CDR3 is built from 12 residues. CDR3 region: CASSGNGHTIYF. The CDR3 nucleotides read TGTGCCAGCAGCGGGAACGGGCACACCATATATTTT.

Note on this clone: Distinct nucleotide sequences in the sample also encode this CDR3. CDR3 amino acids: CASSVSGGRTDTQYF. As DNA, the CDR3 is TGTGCCAGCAGCGTATCGGGGGGGCGAACAGATACGCAGTATTTT. This chain connects TRBV9 to TRBJ2-3, with 8 bases fitting TRBD2. The CDR3 totals 15 residues. V dropped 1 base and J dropped 3; count of bases not matched to a gene: 4. CDR1 SGDLS and CDR2 YYNGEE come from the germline V gene.

This clone occurred once. The chain links TRBV4-1 to TRBJ2-1; a weak D match, TRBD1 (6 bases). With 2 bases removed from V and 13 bases from J, the gap between germline ends came to 12 bases. Per the germline V gene, CDR1 is MGHRA and CDR2 is YSYEKL. The CDR3 sequence is 12 residues long. CDR3 coding DNA: TGCGCCAGCAGCCAACCTTGGACAGATCAGTTCTTC. The encoded protein is CASSQPWTDQFF.

The chain links TRBV7-2 to TRBJ1-1; tentative D call: TRBD1 (5 bases). The CDR3 sequence is 14 residues long. Germline V CDR1 and CDR2: SGHTA, FQGNSA. Trimming removed 4 bases from V and 4 bases from J, with 13 bases in between. The CDR3 DNA follows: TGTGCCAGCAGCTCCCAAAGCGGGGGCACTGAAGCTTTCTTT. This sequence encodes CASSSQSGGTEAFF.

The V call is TRBV3-1 (or the pseudogene TRBV3-2), the J call TRBJ2-1; D is possibly TRBD2 (6 bases). The CDR3 totals 13 residues. Germline CDR1 and CDR2: LGHDT and YNNKEL (reference sequence). Trimming removed 0 bases at V and 10 bases at J, with 10 bases between. The CDR3 DNA is TGTGCCAGCAGCCAAGAACTAGCACGGGAGCAGTTCTTC. Its translation is CASSQELAREQFF.

CDR3: CASSPRQHGYTF. The CDR3 DNA reads as TGTGCCAGCAGCCCCCGACAGCATGGCTACACCTTC. This sequence joins TRBV3-1 (or the pseudogene TRBV3-2) and TRBJ1-2, with D possibly matching TRBD1 (5 bases). Looked up from germline, CDR1 is LGHDT and CDR2 is YNNKEL (reference sequence). The CDR3 consists of 12 residues. Trimming took 4 bases from V and 6 from J, leaving 9 bases between them.

The rearrangement links TRBV2 to TRBJ1-1; 9 bases line up with TRBD1. The CDR3 has 16 residues. The germline CDR1 and CDR2 sequences are SNHLY and FYNNEI. V was pared by 7 bases and J by 1 base, with 10 bases of the junction left unmatched. CDR3 amino acids: CASNPTGGGGNTEAFF. The DNA of the CDR3 is TGTGCCAGCAACCCTACAGGGGGCGGAGGGAACACTGAAGCTTTCTTT.